This entry lists 21 T cell receptor beta chains sequenced from one sample in a study of cytomegalovirus exposure and HLA in healthy donors. The PCR made use of 60 Vbeta and 13 Jbeta primers. This table comes from immunoSEQ multiplex PCR, and its TCRdb copy is limited to in-frame clones, with some not included. The sample carries about 200,000 clones, 79% recorded once. The material sequenced was PBMCs. All receptors come from a man aged 50-60 years in good health and CMV-seronegative.

V gene TRBV5-5 combines with J gene TRBJ1-5, with unresolved D. The CDR3 has 14 amino acids. Per germline, CDR1 SGHKS and CDR2 YYEKEE (reference sequence). Trimming removed 0 bases at V and 2 bases at J, with 6 bases between. The CDR3 spells CASSLEGGNQPQHF. The CDR3 DNA reads as TGTGCCAGCAGCTTGGAGGGAGGCAATCAGCCCCAGCATTTT.

This chain uses TRBV28 with TRBJ1-2; 10 nucleotides match TRBD1. V dropped 6 bases and J dropped 2; count of bases not matched to a gene: 9. CDR1 MDHEN and CDR2 SYDVKM come from the germline V gene. The length of the CDR3 is 16 residues. The CDR3 nucleotides read TGTGCCAGCAGCCAATCCGACAGGGGGCAAAACTATGGCTACACCTTC. It specifies CASSQSDRGQNYGYTF.

The rearrangement links TRBV27 to TRBJ2-3; 10 bases match TRBD1. The CDR3 loop spans 16 amino acids. With V trimmed by 2 bases and J by 2 bases, 4 bases remained unmatched. Germline assignment: CDR1 MNHEY and CDR2 SMNVEV (reference sequence). The CDR3 nucleotides read TGTGCCAGCAGTTTAGGGGACAGGGGATCCACAGATACGCAGTATTTT. Translation gives CASSLGDRGSTDTQYF.

The chain is built from TRBV11-2 and TRBJ2-1, with 10 bases that match TRBD2. This CDR3 is 16 amino acids long. Looked up from germline, CDR1 is SGHAT and CDR2 is FQNNGV. V gave up 5 bases and J gave up 9 bases; unmatched junction bases: 13. The chain's CDR3 is CASSNIQREGNTEQFF. The DNA for the CDR3 is TGTGCCAGCAGCAATATACAGCGGGAGGGCAATACTGAGCAGTTCTTC. The whole variable domain, remainder taken from reference TRBV11-2 and TRBJ2-1, is EAGVAQSPRYKIIEKRQSVAFWCNPISGHATLYWYQQILGQGPKLLIQFQNNGVVDDSQLPKDRFSAERLKGVDSTLKIQPAKLEDSAVYLCASSNIQREGNTEQFFGPGTRLTVL.

The rearrangement links TRBV7-8 to TRBJ1-3; D may be TRBD1 (5 bases). Trimming left V 4 bases short and J 0 bases short, with 7 bases between. The CDR3 runs 14 residues. CDR1 is SGHVS and CDR2 is FQNEAQ in the germline V gene. CDR3 sequence (DNA): TGTGCCAGCAGCTCGCAGGGCTCTGGAAACACCATATATTTT. This codes for CASSSQGSGNTIYF.

The chain combines TRBV5-1 with TRBJ2-1; 8 bases are a match to TRBD2. Germline V CDR1 and CDR2: SGHRS, YFSETQ. The CDR3 spans 15 residues. J was trimmed by 4 bases and V by 6 bases; bases with no gene match: 9. CDR3 region: CASNPELAGYNEQFF. Here the CDR3 DNA reads TGCGCCAGCAACCCCGAGTTAGCGGGGTACAATGAGCAGTTCTTC.

The chain recombines TRBV6-5 with TRBJ2-1; no clear D. Germline CDR1 is MNHEY and CDR2 is SVGAGI. Trimming stripped 0 bases from V and 6 bases from J, with 12 bases between. This CDR3 has 15 amino acids. This CDR3 is CASSYSEKHRNEQFF. CDR3 bases: TGTGCCAGCAGTTACTCCGAAAAACACCGCAATGAGCAGTTCTTC.

The chain uses TRBV6-6 and TRBJ2-7; 9 bases match TRBD1. Per the germline V gene, CDR1 is MNHNY and CDR2 is SVGAGI (reference sequence). V lost 8 bases to trimming and J lost 5 bases; unmatched junction nucleotides: 10. The CDR3 length is 14 residues. The CDR3 coding sequence is TGTGCCAGCTCAAGGGACAGGGTAATTCACGAGCAGTACTTC. Amino acids: CASSRDRVIHEQYF.

This chain joins TRBV6-5 and TRBJ1-3; 12 positions agree with TRBD1. CDR1 is MNHEY, CDR2 SVGAGI, per germline. The V and J ends lost 4 bases and 11 bases, in that order; junction bases with no gene match: 6. The CDR3 extends over 14 amino acids. CDR3 amino acids: CASSLGQGALAIYF. CDR3 sequence (DNA): TGTGCCAGCAGTTTGGGACAGGGGGCTCTCGCCATATATTTT.

The chain couples TRBV15 to TRBJ2-4; no clear D gene. Trimming left V 4 bases short and J 0 bases short, with 10 bases between. This CDR3 comprises 15 residues. CDR1 is LNHNV, CDR2 YYDKDF, per germline (reference sequence). Here the CDR3 DNA reads TGTGCCACCAGCATGGTAGCTCTAGCCAAAAACATTCAGTACTTC. This sequence encodes CATSMVALAKNIQYF.

This chain joins TRBV5-6 and TRBJ2-3; TRBD2 is a possible D gene (5 bases). Germline V gives CDR1 SGHDT, CDR2 YYEEEE. V lost 3 bases, J lost 0 bases, and 14 bases lay in between. The CDR3 loop spans 16 amino acids. The CDR3 region is CASSSAGGLSTDTQYF. The DNA of the CDR3 is TGTGCCAGCAGCTCCGCTGGCGGGTTAAGCACAGATACGCAGTATTTT.

This clone showed up just a few times. The CDR3 nucleotides read TGTGCCAGCAGCTTGGGGAGTAGCAATCAGCCCCAGCATTTT. Protein product: CASSLGSSNQPQHF. The chain employs TRBV6-5 and TRBJ1-5; D unclear. CDR1 MNHEY and CDR2 SVGAGI come from the germline V gene. The CDR3 is 14 amino acids. Trimming cost V 6 bases and J 0 bases, with 9 bases left between them.

This chain connects TRBV6-1 to TRBJ2-5, with 8 bases fitting TRBD2. Germline loops: CDR1 MNHNS, CDR2 SASEGT. The CDR3 has 16 amino acids. The trim removed 4 bases at V and 4 bases at J, leaving 11 bases unmatched. This CDR3 reads CASSVGSGASGETQYF. The CDR3 DNA reads TGTGCCAGCAGTGTCGGTAGCGGGGCCTCGGGAGAGACCCAGTACTTC.

The genes are TRBV7-3 and TRBJ2-1, with 7 bases lining up with TRBD2. V dropped 5 bases and J dropped 8; count of bases not matched to a gene: 6. The CDR3 extends over 13 amino acids. Germline CDR1 is SGHTA and CDR2 is FQGTGA. The CDR3 sequence is CASSPTSLHEQFF. The CDR3 region has the DNA TGTGCCAGCAGCCCGACTAGCCTACATGAGCAGTTCTTC.

The sample holds a few counts of this clone. The gene calls are TRBV18 and TRBJ2-2, with TRBD1 matching 8 bases. The V and J ends lost 4 bases and 10 bases, in that order; junction bases with no gene match: 11. The CDR3 sequence is 15 residues long. Looked up from germline, CDR1 is KGHSH and CDR2 is LQKENI. The CDR3 nucleotides are TGTGCCAGCTCACAGGGACAGGCTGGTTTACCGGAGCTGTTTTTT. Protein: CASSQGQAGLPELFF.

The chain links TRBV5-1 to TRBJ2-1, with TRBD2 matching over 9 bases. This CDR3 comprises 12 residues. Germline V gene data show CDR1 as SGHRS and CDR2 as YFSETQ. The V and J ends lost 6 bases and 9 bases, in that order; junction bases with no gene match: 4. CDR3 protein: CASTVAGVEQFF. The CDR3 DNA is TGCGCCAGCACAGTAGCGGGAGTTGAGCAGTTCTTC.

The chain combines TRBV4-1 with TRBJ2-1, with D possibly being TRBD2 (5 bases). Germline V gene data show CDR1 as MGHRA and CDR2 as YSYEKL. The CDR3 spans 13 residues. The ends were cut back, 1 base at V and 8 bases at J, with 9 bases in the middle. This chain's CDR3 is CASSQGHSDEQFF. In DNA, the CDR3 is TGCGCCAGCAGCCAAGGGCATAGCGATGAGCAGTTCTTC.

This clone has only a few counts. The chain uses TRBV4-1 and TRBJ1-4; D possibly corresponds to TRBD1 (5 bases). The CDR3 covers 17 residues. CDR1 and CDR2 (germline): MGHRA, YSYEKL. V lost 3 bases and J lost 3, with 17 bases in between. This chain's CDR3 is CASSHGGGAPANEKLFF. In nucleotides, the CDR3 is TGCGCCAGCAGCCATGGTGGTGGGGCGCCGGCTAATGAAAAACTGTTTTTT.

This rearrangement joins TRBV9 to TRBJ2-5; D perhaps matches TRBD1 (5 bases). With 0 bases removed from V and 3 bases from J, the gap between germline ends came to 12 bases. The CDR3 runs to 15 residues. Germline CDR1 SGDLS, CDR2 YYNGEE. CDR3 sequence (DNA): TGTGCCAGCAGCGTAGAAGCAGGGATGGAAGAGACCCAGTACTTC. Its protein is CASSVEAGMEETQYF.

The chain couples TRBV6-6 to TRBJ2-2; TRBD1 matches at 7 bases. The V segment lost 4 bases and the J segment 7 bases; nucleotides outside the gene matches: 6. The length of the CDR3 is 14 residues. Per germline, CDR1 MNHNY and CDR2 SVGAGI (reference sequence). In nucleotides, the CDR3 is TGTGCCAGCAGTTTGGACAGGATGAGCGGGGAGCTGTTTTTT. This translates into CASSLDRMSGELFF.

The chain joins TRBV7-3 to TRBJ2-5; TRBD2 matches at 11 bases. CDR3 length: 15 amino acids. Trimming cost V 5 bases and J 2 bases; bases outside gene matches: 4. Germline values: CDR1 SGHTA, CDR2 FQGTGA. The CDR3, as DNA: TGTGCCAGCAGCCGTAGCGGGAGGGGGCAAGAGACCCAGTACTTC. Its protein product is CASSRSGRGQETQYF.